The next 24 T cell receptor beta chains were all read from a single sample in a study of T cell responses to AZD1222 COVID-19 vaccine. Sequencing used immunoSEQ multiplex PCR; TCRdb keeps in-frame clones, though not all of them. The sample contains approximately 84,000 clones, 83% of which appear only once. The sample consisted of peripheral blood, taken 28 days after the second AZD1222 dose. The source is an adult who received the AZD1222 COVID-19 vaccine.

This clone showed up just once. The genes are TRBV27 and TRBJ2-5; 13 bases are a match to TRBD2. The ends lost 6 bases at V and 5 bases at J; junction bases unmatched: 6. Germline V lookup: CDR1 MNHEY, CDR2 SMNVEV (reference sequence). The CDR3 extends over 15 amino acids. For the CDR3, the DNA is TGTGCCAGCAGCAGGACTAGCGGGAGTCGGGAGACCCAGTACTTC. Its protein is CASSRTSGSRETQYF.

This clone occurred once. V usage is TRBV4-1 and J usage is TRBJ2-3; 13 bases line up with TRBD2. Germline values: CDR1 MGHRA, CDR2 YSYEKL. The CDR3 sequence is 14 residues long. V shed 10 bases and J 4 bases; nucleotides not matched to a gene: 5. For the CDR3, the DNA is TGCGCCACCCAACTAGCGGGAGGGTCAGATACGCAGTATTTT. It encodes CATQLAGGSDTQYF.

The CDR3 is CASSKGQGGQPQHF. CDR3 nucleotides: TGTGCCAGTAGTAAAGGACAGGGAGGTCAGCCCCAGCATTTT. The chain couples TRBV19 to TRBJ1-5; 8 bases map to TRBD1. The CDR3 is 14 amino acids. Germline loops: CDR1 LNHDA, CDR2 SQIVND (reference sequence). J lost 6 bases, V lost 4 bases, and 5 bases had no gene match.

The chain recombines TRBV19 with TRBJ2-2; possible D gene TRBD2, 7 bases. This CDR3 region has 17 residues. V was pared by 7 bases and J by 4 bases, with 22 bases between. Germline loops: CDR1 LNHDA, CDR2 SQIVND (reference sequence). This chain's CDR3 is CASTSSGGASVTGELFF. CDR3 DNA sequence: TGTGCCAGTACCTCCAGTGGGGGGGCGTCGGTCACCGGGGAGCTGTTTTTT.

The CDR3 nucleotides read TGTGCCAGTAGACTCCCCAGCTCTGGAAACACCATATATTTT. Residues: CASRLPSSGNTIYF. This chain joins TRBV19 and TRBJ1-3; no reliable D call. V was pared by 6 bases and J by 0 bases, with 9 bases between. This CDR3 has 14 amino acids. Per germline, CDR1 LNHDA and CDR2 SQIVND (reference sequence).

V is TRBV2 and J is TRBJ1-1; D is undetermined. Germline CDR1 SNHLY, CDR2 FYNNEI. The CDR3 spans 11 residues. Trimming removed 10 bases from V and 5 bases from J, with 11 bases in between. Here the CDR3 DNA reads TGTGCCACCTCGGGGTGGACTGAAGCTTTCTTT. Protein product: CATSGWTEAFF.

The sample holds one count of this clone. The J gene is TRBJ1-1, the V gene TRBV7-2, with 7 bases matching TRBD1. This CDR3 comprises 14 residues. In germline, CDR1 is SGHTA, CDR2 FQGNSA. Trimming took 5 bases from V and 1 from J; bases not matched to a gene: 4. CDR3 nucleotide sequence: TGTGCCAGCAGCATGGACAGGTGGAACACTGAAGCTTTCTTT. Residues: CASSMDRWNTEAFF.

The rearrangement links TRBV28 to TRBJ1-6; 9 nucleotides agree with TRBD1. Per the germline V gene, CDR1 is MDHEN and CDR2 is SYDVKM. The CDR3 runs 14 residues. V lost 4 bases and J lost 9; bases outside the gene matches: 4. The CDR3 loop reads CASSSTGGFSPLHF. The DNA of the CDR3 is TGTGCCAGCAGTTCAACAGGGGGCTTTTCACCCCTCCACTTT.

This rearrangement joins TRBV30 to TRBJ2-3, with D tentatively TRBD1 (7 bases). Germline V gene sequence: CDR1 GTSNPN, CDR2 SVGIG (reference sequence). The CDR3 has 13 residues. The germline V and J ends were trimmed by 3 bases and 6 bases, with 13 bases remaining between them. CDR3 in DNA: TGTGCCTGGAGCCAGGGGGGCGTGGATACGCAGTATTTT. Translated, it gives CAWSQGGVDTQYF.

The V call is TRBV25-1, the J call TRBJ2-2; TRBD1 might be the D (6 bases). Per the germline V gene, CDR1 is MGHDK and CDR2 is SYGVNS. The CDR3 totals 15 residues. V lost 3 bases, J lost 3 bases, and 11 bases lay in between. The CDR3 protein is CASSELDRDTGELFF. The CDR3 DNA follows: TGTGCCAGCAGTGAGTTGGACAGAGACACCGGGGAGCTGTTTTTT.

The V call is TRBV29-1, the J call TRBJ2-2; no reliable D call. The CDR3 is made up of 12 amino acids. The germline V gene encodes CDR1 SQVTM and CDR2 ANQGSEA. Trimming shortened V by 5 bases and J by 1 base, and 5 bases separated the two germline ends. DNA of the CDR3: TGCAGCGTTTACAAGAACACCGGGGAGCTGTTTTTT. This sequence encodes CSVYKNTGELFF.

This clone came up a few times. The genes are TRBV2 and TRBJ2-1, with TRBD2 matching over 12 bases. V lost 3 bases, J lost 6 bases, and 9 bases stayed unmatched. The CDR3 spans 17 residues. Germline-derived CDR1 and CDR2 are SNHLY and FYNNEI. CDR3 sequence reads: CASSDVGASGRGNEQFF. The CDR3 DNA is TGTGCCAGCAGTGACGTGGGGGCTAGCGGGAGGGGCAATGAGCAGTTCTTC. Drawing the rest from reference TRBV2 and TRBJ2-1, the complete variable domain is EPEVTQTPSHQVTQMGQEVILRCVPISNHLYFYWYRQILGQKVEFLVSFYNNEISEKSEIFDDQFSVERPDGSNFTLKIRSTKLEDSAMYFCASSDVGASGRGNEQFFGPGTRLTVL.

The CDR3 nucleotides read TGTGCCAGCAGAAGCTCGGTTGGGGGGAATTCACCCCTCCACTTT. As protein: CASRSSVGGNSPLHF. The chain joins TRBV27 to TRBJ1-6; tentatively, D is TRBD1 (5 bases). V was clipped by 6 bases and J by 7 bases, with 16 bases between them. The CDR3 extends over 15 amino acids. Per the germline V gene, CDR1 is MNHEY and CDR2 is SMNVEV (reference sequence).

This sequence joins TRBV28 and TRBJ1-1; D is unresolved. CDR3 length: 14 amino acids. Germline lookup yields CDR1 MDHEN and CDR2 SYDVKM. The ends were cut back, 1 base at V and 6 bases at J, with 12 bases in the middle. The CDR3 sequence is CASSLYGLRAEAFF. In DNA form, the CDR3 reads TGTGCCAGCAGTTTATACGGATTACGGGCTGAAGCTTTCTTT.

V usage is TRBV6-2 or TRBV6-3 and J usage is TRBJ2-1; no clear D. Germline V gene sequence: CDR1 MNHEY, CDR2 SVGEGT. The ends were cut back, 1 base at V and 3 bases at J, with 10 bases in the middle. CDR3 size: 15 residues. In DNA, the CDR3 is TGTGCCAGCAGTTACTTAACTCCTGACTACAATGAGCAGTTCTTC. Translated: CASSYLTPDYNEQFF.

The chain uses TRBV11-3 and TRBJ2-2; D possibly matches TRBD1 or TRBD2 (6 bases each). This CDR3 is 17 amino acids long. Per the germline V gene, CDR1 is SGHNT and CDR2 is YENEEA. The V end lost 3 bases, the J end lost 4 bases, and 18 bases lay between the germline ends. CDR3 nucleotide sequence: TGTGCCAGCAGCTTTGACGCAATAGGGGGGACCACCGGGGAGCTGTTTTTT. It specifies CASSFDAIGGTTGELFF.

This chain links TRBV3-1 (or the pseudogene TRBV3-2) with TRBJ1-1, with unresolved D. This CDR3 comprises 14 residues. Germline V gives CDR1 LGHDT, CDR2 YNNKEL (reference sequence). Trimming stripped 0 bases from V and 11 bases from J, with 16 bases between. The CDR3, as DNA: TGTGCCAGCAGCCAAGAGTATGGCGGAGGTCGGGCTTTCTTT. Encoded protein: CASSQEYGGGRAFF.

The chain joins TRBV3-1 (or the pseudogene TRBV3-2) to TRBJ1-3, with unresolved D. Germline assignment: CDR1 LGHDT and CDR2 YNNKEL (reference sequence). The CDR3 totals 17 residues. V gave up 3 bases and J gave up 4 bases, with 19 bases separating them. CDR3 residues: CASSHKRGIQFGNTIYF. The CDR3 DNA reads TGTGCCAGCAGCCATAAACGGGGAATTCAATTCGGAAACACCATATATTTT.

This clone was detected a few times. The chain is built from TRBV7-3 and TRBJ2-3; weak D call: TRBD2 (5 bases). Germline V gene data show CDR1 as SGHTA and CDR2 as FQGTGA. The CDR3 consists of 15 residues. The ends were cut back, 1 base at V and 2 bases at J, with 10 bases in the middle. DNA for the CDR3: TGTGCCAGCAGCTTAAACAGCGGAGCCACAGATACGCAGTATTTT. Encoded protein: CASSLNSGATDTQYF.

This clone was seen once. The rearrangement links TRBV3-1 (or the pseudogene TRBV3-2) to TRBJ2-2; TRBD2 matches 8 bases. Per the germline V gene, CDR1 is LGHDT and CDR2 is YNNKEL (reference sequence). V gave up 0 bases and J gave up 1 base; unmatched junction bases: 7. The CDR3 totals 18 residues. This chain's CDR3 is CASSQDFVAGLNTGELFF. The CDR3 coding sequence is TGTGCCAGCAGCCAAGATTTTGTAGCGGGATTGAACACCGGGGAGCTGTTTTTT.

The chain is built from TRBV28 and TRBJ2-3, with a possible D match to TRBD1 (7 bases). V was shortened by 7 bases and J by 5 bases, with 10 bases between the two germline ends. Germline V gene data show CDR1 as MDHEN and CDR2 as SYDVKM. This CDR3 is 12 amino acids long. The CDR3 is CASTQGGDTQYF. The CDR3 nucleotides are TGTGCCAGCACCCAGGGGGGAGATACGCAGTATTTT.

The chain links TRBV19 to TRBJ2-7, with no clear D. The CDR3 runs to 16 residues. Between the trimmed V and J ends, which lost 5 bases and 1 base, there was a span of 18 bases. Per germline, CDR1 LNHDA and CDR2 SQIVND (reference sequence). In DNA form, the CDR3 reads TGTGCCAGTAGTCCCGGTCCCCGGGCCCCGTCCTACGAGCAGTACTTC. It codes for CASSPGPRAPSYEQYF.

The J gene is TRBJ2-7, the V gene TRBV6-6; D is uncertain. CDR1 and CDR2 (germline): MNHNY, SVGAGI (reference sequence). V lost 2 bases and J lost 6, with 8 bases in between. The CDR3 runs to 12 residues. The DNA for the CDR3 is TGTGCCAGCAGTTACGAGAACGCCGAGCAGTACTTC. Amino acids: CASSYENAEQYF.

V usage is TRBV5-1 and J usage is TRBJ2-1; D gene unclear. CDR3 size: 11 residues. Germline assignment: CDR1 SGHRS and CDR2 YFSETQ. The germline V and J ends were trimmed by 2 bases and 5 bases, with 2 bases remaining between them. The CDR3 spells CASSLNNEQFF. The DNA of the CDR3 is TGCGCCAGCAGCTTAAACAATGAGCAGTTCTTC.